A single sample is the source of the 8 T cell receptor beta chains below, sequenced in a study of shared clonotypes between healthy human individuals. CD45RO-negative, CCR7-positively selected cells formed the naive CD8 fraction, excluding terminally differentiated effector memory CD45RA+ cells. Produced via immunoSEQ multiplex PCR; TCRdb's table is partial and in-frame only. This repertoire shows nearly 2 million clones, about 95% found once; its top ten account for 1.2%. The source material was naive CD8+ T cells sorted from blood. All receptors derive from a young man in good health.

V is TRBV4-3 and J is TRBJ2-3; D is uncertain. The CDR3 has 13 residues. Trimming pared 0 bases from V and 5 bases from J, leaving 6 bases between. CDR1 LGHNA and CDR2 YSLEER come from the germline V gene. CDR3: CASSQDRKDTQYF. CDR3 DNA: TGCGCCAGCAGCCAAGATCGGAAAGATACGCAGTATTTT.

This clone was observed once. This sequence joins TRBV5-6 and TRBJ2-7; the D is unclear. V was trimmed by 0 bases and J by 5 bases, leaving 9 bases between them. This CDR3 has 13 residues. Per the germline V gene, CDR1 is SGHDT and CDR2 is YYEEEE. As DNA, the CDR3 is TGTGCCAGCAGCTTGGTGGCAAGCCACGAGCAGTACTTC. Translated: CASSLVASHEQYF.

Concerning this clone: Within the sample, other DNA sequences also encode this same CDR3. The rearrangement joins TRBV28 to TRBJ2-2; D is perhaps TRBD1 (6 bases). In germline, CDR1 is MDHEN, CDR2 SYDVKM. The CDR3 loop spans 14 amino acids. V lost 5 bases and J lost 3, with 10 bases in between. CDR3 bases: TGTGCCAGCAGTCTGGACAGTTACACCGGGGAGCTGTTTTTT. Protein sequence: CASSLDSYTGELFF.

This CDR3 is CASSGRPNIQYF. CDR3 coding DNA: TGTGCCAGTAGTGGTCGACCCAACATTCAGTACTTC. This chain uses TRBV19 with TRBJ2-4; D remains unclear. Germline V gene sequence: CDR1 LNHDA, CDR2 SQIVND (reference sequence). The ends were cut back, 5 bases at V and 7 bases at J, with 9 bases in the middle. The CDR3 totals 12 residues.

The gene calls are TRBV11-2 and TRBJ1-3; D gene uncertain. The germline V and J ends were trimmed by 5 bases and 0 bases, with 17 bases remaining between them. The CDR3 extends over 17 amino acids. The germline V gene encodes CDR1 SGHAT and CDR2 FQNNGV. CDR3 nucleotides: TGTGCCAGCAGCGACCTCCTCACTCTGAGCTCTGGAAACACCATATATTTT. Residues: CASSDLLTLSSGNTIYF.

The CDR3 nucleotides read TGTGCCATCAGTCCCCCGGGGCGGACTGAAGCTTTCTTT. It translates to CAISPPGRTEAFF. The chain is built from TRBV10-3 and TRBJ1-1; possible D gene TRBD1, 5 bases. Trimming left V 5 bases short and J 5 bases short, with 12 bases between. Germline CDR1 is ENHRY and CDR2 is SYGVKD. The CDR3 has 13 amino acids.

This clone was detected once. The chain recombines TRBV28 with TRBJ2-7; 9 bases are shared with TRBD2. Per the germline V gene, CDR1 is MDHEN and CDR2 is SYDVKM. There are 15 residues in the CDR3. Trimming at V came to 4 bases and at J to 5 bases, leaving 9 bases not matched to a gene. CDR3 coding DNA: TGTGCCAGCAGTTCCCTAGCGGGGAGCCTACACGAGCAGTACTTC. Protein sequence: CASSSLAGSLHEQYF.

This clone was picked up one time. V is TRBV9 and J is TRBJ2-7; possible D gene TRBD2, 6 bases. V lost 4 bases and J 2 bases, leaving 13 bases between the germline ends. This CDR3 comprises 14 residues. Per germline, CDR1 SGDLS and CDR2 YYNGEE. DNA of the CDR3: TGTGCCAGCAGCCCCCGGGGGAGTCCCTACGAGCAGTACTTC. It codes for CASSPRGSPYEQYF.